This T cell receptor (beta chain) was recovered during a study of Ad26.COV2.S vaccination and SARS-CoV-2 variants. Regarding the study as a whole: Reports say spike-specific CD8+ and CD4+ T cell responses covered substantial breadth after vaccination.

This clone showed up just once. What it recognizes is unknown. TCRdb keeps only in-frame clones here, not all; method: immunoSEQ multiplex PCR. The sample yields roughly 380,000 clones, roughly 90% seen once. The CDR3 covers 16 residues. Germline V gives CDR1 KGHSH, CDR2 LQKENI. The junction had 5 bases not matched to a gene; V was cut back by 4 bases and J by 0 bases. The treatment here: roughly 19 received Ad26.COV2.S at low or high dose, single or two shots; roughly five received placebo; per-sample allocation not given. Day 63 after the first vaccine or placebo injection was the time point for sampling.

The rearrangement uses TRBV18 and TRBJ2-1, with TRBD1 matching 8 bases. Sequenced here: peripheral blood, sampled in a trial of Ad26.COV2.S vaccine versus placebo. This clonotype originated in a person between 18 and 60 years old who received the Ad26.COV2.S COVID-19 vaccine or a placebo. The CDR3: CASSLTDRASYNEQFF. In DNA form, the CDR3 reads TGTGCCAGCTCACTAACGGACAGGGCCTCCTACAATGAGCAGTTCTTC.